The rows below give T cell receptor beta chains drawn from one sample of a study of blood T cell repertoires in COVID-19. Sequenced by immunoSEQ multiplex PCR; TCRdb stores in-frame clones only, minus some. The repertoire holds approximately 75,000 clones, with roughly 91% as singletons. Material for sequencing was peripheral blood. The origin of the receptors is a man aged 60-69 years with acute or convalescent COVID-19. The CDR3 runs from the conserved cysteine through the conserved F or W. The D gene is left open where the match is weak. Expanded clones are given a class, and other clones once, few, many or no size at all.

size,J,V,D,CDR3,DNA
.,TRBJ2-3,TRBV2,.,CASSEGAGGADTQYF,TGTGCCAGCAGTGAAGGGGCCGGAGGGGCAGATACGCAGTATTTT
.,TRBJ1-6,TRBV5-1,.,CASSLRPFEDSPLHF,TGCGCCAGCAGCTTACGGCCCTTCGAGGATTCACCCCTCCACTTT
.,TRBJ2-3,TRBV18,TRBD2,CASSPRLASGGSTDTQYF,TGTGCCAGCTCACCACGCTTGGCTAGCGGGGGAAGCACAGATACGCAGTATTTT
.,TRBJ2-7,TRBV6-5,TRBD1,CASCIRDSTYEQYF,TGTGCTTCCTGTATCCGGGACAGTACGTACGAGCAGTACTTC
.,TRBJ2-3,TRBV2,TRBD2,CASSPGLVEDTQYF,TGTGCCAGCAGCCCGGGACTAGTTGAAGATACGCAGTATTTT
.,TRBJ1-5,TRBV11-2,.,CASSREPGINQPQHF,TGTGCCAGCAGCAGAGAACCAGGGATCAATCAGCCCCAGCATTTT
.,TRBJ2-2,TRBV5-1,TRBD1,CASSLDRGSTGELFF,TGCGCCAGCAGTCTAGACAGGGGGTCCACCGGGGAGCTGTTTTTT
.,TRBJ1-2,TRBV28,.,CASSLGQGLYGYTF,TGTGCCAGCAGTTTGGGGCAGGGCCTCTATGGCTACACCTTC
.,TRBJ2-5,TRBV7-7,TRBD2,CASSLAGLAGEKYF,TGTGCCAGCAGCTTAGCCGGACTAGCGGGAGAAAAGTACTTC
.,TRBJ2-2,TRBV5-1,.,CASSLGQFQTGELFF,TGCGCCAGCAGCTTGGGGCAGTTTCAAACCGGGGAGCTGTTTTTT
.,TRBJ1-3,TRBV14,TRBD1,CASTPDRVVGNTIYF,TGTGCCAGTACCCCGGACAGGGTAGTCGGAAACACCATATATTTT
.,TRBJ1-6,TRBV19,TRBD1,CASSFRGDNSPLHF,TGTGCCAGTAGTTTCAGGGGGGATAATTCACCCCTCCACTTT
.,TRBJ2-3,TRBV5-4,TRBD2,CASSLAGGPSDTQYF,TGTGCCAGCAGCTTAGCGGGGGGGCCCTCAGATACGCAGTATTTT
.,TRBJ2-1,TRBV7-9,.,CASSFLQGQFF,TGTGCCAGCAGCTTTTTGCAGGGCCAGTTCTTC
.,TRBJ2-6,TRBV29-1,.,CSVPGSGANVLTF,TGCAGCGTCCCCGGCTCTGGGGCCAACGTCCTGACTTTC
.,TRBJ1-1,TRBV5-1,TRBD1,CASSKGQGDTEAFF,TGCGCCAGCAGCAAGGGACAGGGTGACACTGAAGCTTTCTTT
.,TRBJ2-1,TRBV5-6,TRBD2,CASRLAGGNNEQFF,TGTGCCAGCCGACTAGCGGGAGGGAACAATGAGCAGTTCTTC
.,TRBJ2-1,TRBV7-9,.,CASSEGLYNEQFF,TGTGCCAGCAGCGAAGGACTCTACAATGAGCAGTTCTTC
.,TRBJ2-7,TRBV7-3,.,CASSLGPLNYEQYF,TGTGCCAGCAGCTTAGGCCCCCTTAACTACGAGCAGTACTTC
.,TRBJ2-7,TRBV5-1,TRBD2,CASAPTPAGADEQYF,TGCGCCAGCGCCCCCACCCCAGCGGGAGCGGACGAGCAGTACTTC
.,TRBJ2-5,TRBV7-6,TRBD2,CASSLDGLAGAETQYF,TGTGCCAGCAGCTTAGATGGACTAGCGGGAGCGGAGACCCAGTACTTC
.,TRBJ2-5,TRBV21-1,.,CASRETDHQETQYF,TGTGCCAGCAGGGAGACAGACCACCAGGAGACCCAGTACTTC
.,TRBJ2-1,TRBV5-6,TRBD2,CASSTSGYNEQFF,TGTGCCAGCAGCACTAGCGGTTACAATGAGCAGTTCTTC
.,TRBJ2-3,TRBV15,TRBD2,CATSGTSGRSPSTDTQYF,TGTGCCACCAGCGGGACTAGCGGGAGGTCCCCTAGCACAGATACGCAGTATTTT
.,TRBJ1-2,TRBV27,TRBD1,CASSWGQGAPNYGYTF,TGTGCCAGCAGTTGGGGACAGGGGGCACCTAACTATGGCTACACCTTC
few,TRBJ2-1,TRBV12-2,.,CASRNLNPGLALYNEQFF,TGTGCAAGTCGTAACCTCAATCCGGGACTAGCGCTTTACAATGAGCAGTTCTTC
.,TRBJ2-7,TRBV6-6,.,CASRGRNYGEQYF,TGTGCCAGCAGGGGTAGAAACTATGGCGAGCAGTACTTC
.,TRBJ1-6,TRBV7-9,.,CASSLGGRSSYNSPLHF,TGTGCCAGCAGCTTAGGGGGCAGAAGCTCCTATAATTCACCCCTCCACTTT
.,TRBJ2-2,TRBV28,.,CASSWPGELFF,TGTGCCAGCAGTTGGCCCGGGGAGCTGTTTTTT
.,TRBJ1-2,TRBV19,TRBD1,CASEPGQGLSNYGYTF,TGTGCCAGTGAACCGGGACAGGGGCTTTCTAACTATGGCTACACCTTC
.,TRBJ2-7,TRBV3-1/TRBV3-2,TRBD1,CASSPRGQAAMF,TGTGCCAGCAGCCCCCGGGGACAGGCCGCGATGTTC
.,TRBJ1-1,TRBV5-6,.,CASSRDRLGNTEAFF,TGTGCCAGCAGCCGAGACAGGTTGGGAAACACTGAAGCTTTCTTT
.,TRBJ2-3,TRBV10-2,TRBD2,CASSDITSSGGHTDTQYF,TGCGCCAGCAGTGATATAACATCTAGCGGGGGGCACACAGATACGCAGTATTTT
once,TRBJ1-1,TRBV18,TRBD1,CASSPRTGRVSTEAFF,TGTGCCAGCTCTCCTAGGACAGGAAGGGTTAGCACTGAAGCTTTCTTT
.,TRBJ2-1,TRBV11-3,TRBD2,CASSSGSSNDEQFF,TGTGCCAGCAGTAGCGGGAGTTCGAACGATGAGCAGTTCTTC
.,TRBJ1-2,TRBV6-1,.,CASSERGTDGYTF,TGTGCCAGCAGTGAACGGGGGACGGATGGCTACACCTTC
.,TRBJ1-5,TRBV21-1,.,CASSRGVRGQPQHF,TGTGCCAGCAGCAGGGGGGTACGGGGACAGCCCCAGCATTTT
.,TRBJ2-7,TRBV5-1,TRBD1,CASSREGQGSFEQYF,TGCGCCAGCAGCCGGGAAGGACAGGGGAGTTTCGAGCAGTACTTC
.,TRBJ2-7,TRBV9,TRBD1,CASSEGDSNLYEQYF,TGTGCCAGCAGCGAGGGGGACAGCAATCTCTACGAGCAGTACTTC
.,TRBJ2-1,TRBV12-5,TRBD2,CASTSGETYNEQFF,TGTGCTAGCACTAGCGGGGAGACCTACAATGAGCAGTTCTTC
.,TRBJ1-2,TRBV11-2,.,CASSFTQRDRPYGYTF,TGTGCCAGCAGCTTTACCCAGCGGGACCGACCCTATGGCTACACCTTC
.,TRBJ2-3,TRBV11-1,.,CASSLPGGASTDTQYF,TGTGCCAGCAGCTTACCCGGGGGAGCTAGCACAGATACGCAGTATTTT